Listed below are T cell receptor beta chains from one sample, sequenced in a study of T cell changes during pregnancy in multiple sclerosis. Using immunoSEQ multiplex PCR, the repertoire was profiled, and TCRdb retains in-frame clones only, with some absent. The sample shows roughly 57,000 clones, around 93% of them seen only once. The sequencing here drew on CD4+ T cells from peripheral blood mononuclear cells, taken after pregnancy. The source is a female donor with multiple sclerosis, enrolled in a pregnancy study. Both conserved end residues are part of each CDR3. The D gene is left open where the match is weak. Clone size is stated in some rows and not others, as once, few, many or a class when expanded.

J gene,V gene,CDR3 length,D gene,clone size,CDR3 DNA,CDR3 protein
TRBJ2-5,TRBV4-1,12,NA,NA,TGCGCCAGCAGCCAAGATACGGGGACCCAGTACTTC,CASSQDTGTQYF
TRBJ2-1,TRBV15,16,TRBD1,NA,TGTGCCACCAGCAAAAAGACAGGGGGCTTGTACAATGAGCAGTTCTTC,CATSKKTGGLYNEQFF
TRBJ1-5,TRBV2,15,TRBD1,NA,TGTGCCAGCATGGAACAGGGGCTCACTAATCAGCCCCAGCATTTT,CASMEQGLTNQPQHF
TRBJ2-5,TRBV29-1,13,TRBD2,NA,TGCAGCGCCCATGTTCGGGGGGGGGAGACCCAGTACTTC,CSAHVRGGETQYF
TRBJ1-6,TRBV7-6,14,TRBD1,NA,TGTGCCAGCAGCCCTGGACAGGGTGGATCGCTCCTCCACTTT,CASSPGQGGSLLHF
TRBJ1-2,TRBV10-3,13,TRBD1,NA,TGTGCCATCAGTGAGACAGGGGACTATGGCTACACCTTC,CAISETGDYGYTF
TRBJ1-4,TRBV7-8,17,TRBD1,NA,TGTGCCAGCAGCTTAAAGCTAGGGGGCGGCCTAAGGGAAAAACTGTTTTTT,CASSLKLGGGLREKLFF
TRBJ1-4,TRBV7-6,16,TRBD1,NA,TGTGCCAGCAGCATAGCGGTCAGGGGGCGTAGTGAAAAACTGTTTTTT,CASSIAVRGRSEKLFF
TRBJ2-7,TRBV6-1,13,NA,NA,TGTGCCAGCAGTGACTTTCCCCAGAACGAGCAGTACTTC,CASSDFPQNEQYF
TRBJ2-7,TRBV4-1,14,TRBD1,NA,TGCGCCAGCAGCCTGGACAGGGTCCTCTACGAGCAGTACTTC,CASSLDRVLYEQYF
TRBJ1-2,TRBV19,12,TRBD1,NA,TGTGCCAGCCTTGGACAGGGAGGCGGCTACACCTTC,CASLGQGGGYTF
TRBJ1-1,TRBV6-5,15,NA,NA,TGTGCCAGCAGTTACGCTGGGGGGGCCATCACTGAAGCTTTCTTT,CASSYAGGAITEAFF
TRBJ1-4,TRBV5-4,14,TRBD1,NA,TGTGCCAGCAGCCCCGGGACAGGGAATGAAAAACTGTTTTTT,CASSPGTGNEKLFF
TRBJ1-1,TRBV4-3,14,TRBD1,NA,TGCGCCAGCAGCCACGGACAGGCGAACACTGAAGCTTTCTTT,CASSHGQANTEAFF
TRBJ2-3,TRBV19,14,NA,NA,TGTGCCAGTAGTAACGAGATTATCGGAGATACGCAGTATTTT,CASSNEIIGDTQYF
TRBJ2-2,TRBV29-1,13,NA,NA,TGCAGCGTTGCAGGACAGAACACCGGGGAGCTGTTTTTT,CSVAGQNTGELFF
TRBJ1-1,TRBV7-8,14,TRBD1,NA,TGTGCCAGCAGCTTAGAGGGGTGGACAGGGGGAGCTTTCTTT,CASSLEGWTGGAFF
TRBJ1-1,TRBV7-2,14,NA,NA,TGTGCCAGCAGCCCTGACACACTGAACACTGAAGCTTTCTTT,CASSPDTLNTEAFF
TRBJ2-1,TRBV10-1,16,NA,NA,TGCGCCAGCAGCGATAGCGACTCCCTCTTGTACAATGAGCAGTTCTTC,CASSDSDSLLYNEQFF
TRBJ2-3,TRBV2,16,NA,NA,TGTGCCAGCAGTGAAGCTAGGGGGATAAGCACAGATACGCAGTATTTT,CASSEARGISTDTQYF
TRBJ1-1,TRBV4-2,13,NA,NA,TGTGCCAGCAGCCCTCCCCGGGTCACTGAAGCTTTCTTT,CASSPPRVTEAFF
TRBJ1-4,TRBV10-2,14,TRBD1,NA,TGCGCCAGCAGGTTCGGGACAGAAGGAGAAAAACTGTTTTTT,CASRFGTEGEKLFF
TRBJ1-5,TRBV2,14,TRBD1,NA,TGTGCCAGCACCGGGACAGGGAACCGACAGCCCCAGCATTTT,CASTGTGNRQPQHF
TRBJ1-3,TRBV5-1,14,NA,NA,TGCGCCAGCAGCTTGGGAGCTGATAGAAACACCATATATTTT,CASSLGADRNTIYF
TRBJ1-1,TRBV11-2,14,TRBD1,NA,TGTGCCAGCACCTCCGGGACAGCGAACACTGAAGCTTTCTTT,CASTSGTANTEAFF
TRBJ2-3,TRBV5-4,14,NA,NA,TGTGCCAGCAGCCACCGGACAGCCATATATACGCAGTATTTT,CASSHRTAIYTQYF
TRBJ2-1,TRBV19,17,TRBD2,NA,TGTGCCAGTAGTCCCCACGGACTAGCGGGGGCCTACAATGAGCAGTTCTTC,CASSPHGLAGAYNEQFF
TRBJ2-2,TRBV2,15,TRBD1,NA,TGTGCCAGCAGTCGAGACAGGGGAGGCACCGGGGAGCTGTTTTTT,CASSRDRGGTGELFF
TRBJ1-2,TRBV29-1,13,NA,NA,TGCAGCGTTTATGGGGCCCTTAACTATGGCTACACCTTC,CSVYGALNYGYTF
TRBJ1-6,TRBV5-5,15,NA,NA,TGTGCCAGCAGCTTGAAGGGGTTGTATAATTCACCCCTCCACTTT,CASSLKGLYNSPLHF
TRBJ2-1,TRBV11-1,16,TRBD2,NA,TGTGCCAGCAGCTCCCCAGAGGGACTACCGATCAATGAGCAGTTCTTC,CASSSPEGLPINEQFF
TRBJ2-3,TRBV7-3,16,TRBD2,NA,TGTGCCAGCAGCTTAAACGCGGGGGGGCCCGCAGATACGCAGTATTTT,CASSLNAGGPADTQYF
TRBJ1-4,TRBV6-5,15,NA,NA,TGTGCCAGCAGTGGTGGGGCGGCAACTAATGAAAAACTGTTTTTT,CASSGGAATNEKLFF
TRBJ1-2,TRBV6-5,15,TRBD1,NA,TGTGCCAGCAGTTACTCGAGACAGGGGGAAGATGGCTACACCTTC,CASSYSRQGEDGYTF
TRBJ1-4,TRBV18,15,TRBD1,NA,TGTGCCAGCTCACCTCTCAGGGGGCAGGATGAAAAACTGTTTTTT,CASSPLRGQDEKLFF
TRBJ2-7,TRBV18,16,TRBD2,NA,TGTGCCAGCTCACCCAAGCGGGGGGGCCTGGGGGACGAGCAGTACTTC,CASSPKRGGLGDEQYF
TRBJ1-4,TRBV30,14,TRBD1,NA,TGTGCCTGGAGGGCCGGGACAGGGGCTGAAAAACTGTTTTTT,CAWRAGTGAEKLFF
TRBJ1-2,TRBV19,13,NA,NA,TGTGCCAGTAGCGAAGGAGCTAACTATGGCTACACCTTC,CASSEGANYGYTF
TRBJ2-7,TRBV6-5,11,NA,NA,TGTGCCAGCAGTCCTAATTCCGAGCAGTACTTC,CASSPNSEQYF
TRBJ1-2,TRBV25-1,13,TRBD1,few,TGTGCCAGCAGTGGGACAGGGCCCTATGGCTACACCTTC,CASSGTGPYGYTF
TRBJ2-3,TRBV19,15,NA,NA,TGTGCCAGTAGTATTTTGGCGGGCCCCGGCGATACGCAGTATTTT,CASSILAGPGDTQYF
TRBJ1-2,TRBV10-3,12,NA,NA,TGTGCCATCAGTGAAGGGGGCTATGGCTACACCTTC,CAISEGGYGYTF
TRBJ2-6,TRBV27,16,NA,NA,TGTGCCAGCAGTTTATCGACCGGGTCTGGGGCCAACGTCCTGACTTTC,CASSLSTGSGANVLTF
TRBJ1-5,TRBV6-6,16,NA,NA,TGTGCCAGCAGTTATCGCATCGGGGATAGCAATCAGCCCCAGCATTTT,CASSYRIGDSNQPQHF
TRBJ2-2,TRBV5-6,16,TRBD1,NA,TGTGCCAGCAGCTCGACAGGGGGTCGGAACACCGGGGAACTGTTTTTT,CASSSTGGRNTGELFF
TRBJ2-5,TRBV7-3,19,TRBD2,NA,TGTGCCAGCAGCCTAAGGTTGTCAGCGGGGGGGCCGTCGTTAGAGACCCAGTACTTC,CASSLRLSAGGPSLETQYF
TRBJ1-2,TRBV7-9,13,TRBD1,NA,TGTGCCAGCAGCTTGGGACAGCTCTATGGCTACACCTTC,CASSLGQLYGYTF
TRBJ2-5,TRBV5-1,14,NA,NA,TGCGCCAGCAGCTTGGAGGCAGGGCGGGAGACCCAGTACTTC,CASSLEAGRETQYF
TRBJ1-2,TRBV12-5,14,TRBD1,NA,TGTGCTAGTGGTTTAGCACGGACAGGGCACGGCTACACCTTC,CASGLARTGHGYTF
TRBJ1-2,TRBV6-4,15,NA,NA,TGTGCCAGCAGTGTCGAATTTGGGCAGGGCTATGGCTACACCTTC,CASSVEFGQGYGYTF
TRBJ1-1,TRBV4-3,16,NA,NA,TGCGCCAGCAGCCAAGTCCAGGGAAAAATGAACACTGAAGCTTTCTTT,CASSQVQGKMNTEAFF
TRBJ2-3,TRBV7-2,15,TRBD1,NA,TGTGCCAGCAGCTGGGACAGGGTGGAGGCAGATACGCAGTATTTT,CASSWDRVEADTQYF
TRBJ1-6,TRBV5-6,13,TRBD1,NA,TGTGCCAGCAGCCTAGACAGGGGTTCACCCCTCCACTTT,CASSLDRGSPLHF
TRBJ1-1,TRBV13,16,NA,once,TGTGCCAGCAGCTCAATCCCAGGGGTGGTGAACACTGAAGCTTTCTTT,CASSSIPGVVNTEAFF
TRBJ2-5,TRBV4-1,16,TRBD2,NA,TGCGCCAGCAGCCAAGATGAGGCGGGGGGGTCAGAGACCCAGTACTTC,CASSQDEAGGSETQYF
TRBJ2-1,TRBV6-5,14,TRBD2,once,TGTGCCAGCAGTTATGGGGCGGGGGTCGATGAGCAGTTCTTC,CASSYGAGVDEQFF